Presented here are 29 T cell receptor beta chains from one specimen sequenced in a study of blood T cells in healthy people across ages (dated by TCRdb to between 2014 and 2016). To prepare the library, 5' RACE was applied. Reads for this sample came from an Illumina HiSeq 2500. A second PCR of roughly 7 to 11 cycles was performed with a sample-barcoded 5' primer and a J-beta primer mix. TCRdb ran its own pipeline on the public reads, namely fastp trimming at Q25 and MiXCR clone calling, and kept in-frame beta chains. All rows with the same CDR3 protein become a single entry with the most common DNA and genes. For this sample there are about 640,000 distinct CDR3 sequences; roughly 50% appear just once. The ten largest account for 30% to 45% of the sample. Sequences were obtained from blood. All receptors come from a man in his sixties in good health.

This clonotype was detected a few times. As DNA, the CDR3 is TGCGCCAGCAGCCCACAGACAGGGGGCAGCTATGGCTACACCTTC. It specifies CASSPQTGGSYGYTF. V usage is TRBV4-1 and J usage is TRBJ1-2; 10 nucleotides agree with TRBD1. With V trimmed by 4 bases and J by 4 bases, 6 bases remained unmatched. From germline, CDR1 is MGHRA and CDR2 YSYEKL. This CDR3 is built from 15 residues.

This clonotype was counted between two and nine times. CDR3 in DNA: TGTGCCAGCAGTTTCGCGGGGGATGAGCAGTACTTC. Protein product: CASSFAGDEQYF. The chain couples TRBV12-3 or TRBV12-4 to TRBJ2-7; 7 nucleotides align to TRBD2. Losses at the gene ends were 3 bases for V and 7 bases for J; bases not matched to a gene: 3. CDR3 length equals 12 residues.

The chain has TRBV7-8 and TRBJ1-2; 7 bases match TRBD1. Germline V CDR1 and CDR2: SGHVS, FQNEAQ. Unmatched junction bases numbered 12, after V lost 6 bases and J lost 8 bases. This CDR3 has 14 amino acids. The CDR3 loop is CASSSQGLEVGYTF. CDR3 sequence (DNA): TGTGCCAGCAGTTCACAGGGGTTGGAAGTCGGCTACACCTTC.

The V call is TRBV12-3 or TRBV12-4, the J call TRBJ1-4, with D possibly TRBD1 on 6 matching bases. The CDR3 is made up of 15 amino acids. Trimming shortened V by 6 bases and J by 7 bases, and 18 bases separated the two germline ends. The CDR3 DNA sequence: TGTGCCAGCAGCACTGGGACAACCAGCCCTGAAAAACTGTTTTTT. This gives the protein CASSTGTTSPEKLFF.

This clonotype was detected ten times or more. The chain has TRBV25-1 and TRBJ1-2; weak D call: TRBD1 (6 bases). Trimming cost V 2 bases and J 8 bases, with 18 bases left between them. The length of the CDR3 is 15 residues. CDR1 and CDR2 from the germline V gene are MGHDK and SYGVNS. This chain's CDR3 is CASSERLWDTRGYTF. The DNA for the CDR3 is TGTGCCAGCAGTGAACGTCTGTGGGACACGAGAGGCTACACCTTC.

The J gene is TRBJ2-7, the V gene TRBV12-3 or TRBV12-4, with 8 bases fitting TRBD1. The CDR3 consists of 14 residues. V lost 7 bases to trimming and J lost 5 bases; unmatched junction nucleotides: 10. CDR3 in DNA: TGTGCCAGCATCTTGGGGCAGGGGGCTCACGAGCAGTACTTC. Protein: CASILGQGAHEQYF.

This clonotype was observed a few times. The chain uses TRBV7-7 and TRBJ2-2; D is unclear. The ends were cut back, 2 bases at V and 0 bases at J, with 7 bases in the middle. Germline V CDR1 and CDR2: SSHAT, FNYEAQ (reference sequence). This CDR3 is 15 amino acids long. DNA for the CDR3: TGTGCCAGCAGCTTACTCGCGGCGAACACCGGGGAGCTGTTTTTT. It specifies CASSLLAANTGELFF.

This rearrangement joins TRBV5-1 to TRBJ2-3, with 8 bases that match TRBD1. Germline assignment: CDR1 SGHRS and CDR2 YFSETQ. This CDR3 has 16 amino acids. The J segment lost 0 bases and the V segment lost 4 bases, leaving 7 bases of the junction unmatched. The CDR3 DNA reads as TGCGCCAGCAGCCTCCCGACAGGGGCAAGCACAGATACGCAGTATTTT. Amino acids: CASSLPTGASTDTQYF.

Of note for this clonotype: One junction end disagrees with the germline gene, perhaps due to a read error. The chain joins TRBV3-1 to TRBJ1-2; 7 bases fit TRBD1. The CDR3 extends over 15 amino acids. The germline V gene encodes CDR1 LGHDT and CDR2 YNNKEL (reference sequence). The CDR3 DNA is TGTGCCAGCAGACCACGACAGGGCGCTAACTATGGCCACACCTTC. Amino acid sequence: CASRPRQGANYGHTF.

This rearrangement joins TRBV11-2 to TRBJ2-5; 9 bases map to TRBD2. The CDR3 sequence is 15 residues long. The trim removed 1 base at V and 5 bases at J, leaving 5 bases unmatched. From germline, CDR1 is SGHAT and CDR2 FQNNGV. CDR3 amino acids: CASSLGLAGYETQYF. CDR3 nucleotides: TGTGCCAGCAGCTTAGGGCTAGCGGGATATGAGACCCAGTACTTC. Combining the CDR3 with reference TRBV11-2 and TRBJ2-5 gives the whole variable domain EAGVAQSPRYKIIEKRQSVAFWCNPISGHATLYWYQQILGQGPKLLIQFQNNGVVDDSQLPKDRFSAERLKGVDSTLKIQPAKLEDSAVYLCASSLGLAGYETQYFGPGTRLLVL.

This clonotype was seen at least ten times. The genes are TRBV27 and TRBJ2-7; D is possibly TRBD1 or TRBD2 (5 bases each). Between the trimmed V and J ends, which lost 2 bases and 3 bases, there was a span of 8 bases. CDR3 length equals 13 residues. CDR1 and CDR2 from the germline V gene are MNHEY and SMNVEV (reference sequence). Written as DNA, the CDR3 is TGTGCCAGCAGTTTAGGGGCGGGCTACGAGCAGTACTTC. This codes for CASSLGAGYEQYF.

This chain links TRBV25-1 with TRBJ1-1, with a tentative D call TRBD1 (6 bases). Trimming shortened V by 8 bases and J by 2 bases, and 15 bases separated the two germline ends. There are 14 residues in the CDR3. Per germline, CDR1 MGHDK and CDR2 SYGVNS. CDR3 DNA: TGTGCCAGCGAAAACGCGGGGGGCAACACTGAAGCTTTCTTT. As protein: CASENAGGNTEAFF.

This rearrangement joins TRBV20-1 to TRBJ2-5, with 8 bases lining up with TRBD1. The CDR3 runs to 14 residues. Trimming at V came to 6 bases and at J to 5 bases, leaving 11 bases not matched to a gene. Germline V gene data show CDR1 as DFQATT and CDR2 as SNEGSKA (reference sequence). CDR3 residues: CSAPSAGGGETQYF. The CDR3 DNA follows: TGCAGTGCACCTAGCGCAGGGGGCGGGGAGACCCAGTACTTC.

This clonotype was detected once. The rearrangement uses TRBV12-5 and TRBJ1-1, with TRBD1 matching 7 bases. Germline CDR1 LGHNT, CDR2 FRNRAP. The CDR3 runs to 18 residues. V shed 3 bases and J 0 bases; nucleotides not matched to a gene: 13. For the CDR3, the DNA is TGTGCTAGTGGTTTTTCCGTGGGACAGACTTTTATGAACACTGAAGCTTTCTTT. This translates into CASGFSVGQTFMNTEAFF.

This clonotype occurred a few times. CDR3 in amino acids: CASSFRDNEQFF. The CDR3 coding sequence is TGTGCCAGCAGCTTTCGGGACAATGAGCAGTTCTTC. V and J are TRBV13 and TRBJ2-1, with D hard to call. Trimming pared 3 bases from V and 5 bases from J, leaving 5 bases between. CDR1 and CDR2 from the germline V gene are PRHDT and FYEKMQ (reference sequence). CDR3 length: 12 residues.

There are a few counts of this clonotype. V and J are TRBV7-2 and TRBJ2-4; maybe TRBD2 (6 bases). CDR1 is SGHTA, CDR2 FQGNSA, per germline. The CDR3 is 12 amino acids. V gave up 3 bases and J gave up 6 bases, with 6 bases separating them. In DNA, the CDR3 is TGTGCCAGCAGCTTTAGCGGAAACATTCAGTACTTC. This encodes CASSFSGNIQYF.

With respect to this clonotype: A junction end diverges from the germline sequence, so it may reflect a read error. V gene TRBV12-3 or TRBV12-4 combines with J gene TRBJ2-3; D assignment may be TRBD1 or TRBD2 (6 bases each). The CDR3 runs 13 residues. This CDR3 reads CASSPSGADAQYF. The CDR3 coding sequence is TGTGCCAGCAGTCCATCGGGGGCAGATGCGCAGTATTTT.

The V gene is TRBV20-1, the J gene TRBJ2-5; 8 bases agree with TRBD1. This CDR3 is 14 amino acids long. The trim removed 3 bases at V and 6 bases at J, leaving 9 bases unmatched. Germline V CDR1 and CDR2: DFQATT, SNEGSKA (reference sequence). CDR3 DNA sequence: TGCAGTGCTAGCGGCAACAGGGGGTTTAAGACCCAGTACTTC. This sequence encodes CSASGNRGFKTQYF.

This clonotype was detected only a few times. The V call is TRBV7-2, the J call TRBJ2-1; 13 bases agree with TRBD2. V shed 7 bases and J 8 bases; nucleotides not matched to a gene: 8. The CDR3 sequence is 15 residues long. The germline V gene has CDR1 SGHTA and CDR2 FQGNSA. CDR3 DNA sequence: TGTGCCAGCACCGTGACTAGCGGGAGGAGGGATGAGCAGTTCTTC. This translates into CASTVTSGRRDEQFF.

The gene calls are TRBV9 and TRBJ2-2; 8 nucleotides agree with TRBD2. Trimming at V came to 4 bases and at J to 3 bases, leaving 8 bases not matched to a gene. Germline V gives CDR1 SGDLS, CDR2 YYNGEE. CDR3 size: 16 residues. CDR3 in DNA: TGTGCCAGCAGCCTTCGGACTAGCCGCGACACCGGGGAGCTGTTTTTT. Translation gives CASSLRTSRDTGELFF. Full variable domain (rest looked up from reference TRBV9 and TRBJ2-2): DSGVTQTPKHLITATGQRVTLRCSPRSGDLSVYWYQQSLDQGLQFLIQYYNGEERAKGNILERFSAQQFPDLHSELNLSSLELGDSALYFCASSLRTSRDTGELFFGEGSRLTVL.

The chain combines TRBV28 with TRBJ2-6; TRBD2 is a possible D gene (5 bases). This CDR3 contains 13 residues. Between the trimmed V and J ends, which lost 8 bases and 3 bases, there was a span of 8 bases. Germline loops: CDR1 MDHEN, CDR2 SYDVKM. The CDR3, as DNA: TGTGCCAGCGGGAGACTTGGGGCCAACGTCCTGACTTTC. Its translation: CASGRLGANVLTF.

V and J are TRBV29-1 and TRBJ2-3, with a weak D call TRBD1 (6 bases). Trimming removed 5 bases from V and 4 bases from J, with 13 bases in between. CDR3 size: 13 residues. The V gene's germline CDR1 is SQVTM and CDR2 ANQGSEA. This CDR3 reads CSVRGRGSDTQYF. The CDR3 DNA reads as TGCAGCGTTCGAGGCAGGGGCTCAGATACGCAGTATTTT.

The chain joins TRBV14 to TRBJ1-1, with 9 bases that match TRBD1. V lost 3 bases to trimming and J lost 5 bases; unmatched junction nucleotides: 7. The CDR3 covers 15 residues. Germline V CDR1 and CDR2: SGHDN, FVKESK. The CDR3: CASSQTGTGWTEAFF. The DNA of the CDR3 is TGTGCCAGCAGCCAGACCGGGACAGGGTGGACTGAAGCTTTCTTT. Together with reference TRBV14 and TRBJ1-1, the CDR3 gives the full variable domain: EAGVTQFPSHSVIEKGQTVTLRCDPISGHDNLYWYRRVMGKEIKFLLHFVKESKQDESGMPNNRFLAERTGGTYSTLKVQPAELEDSGVYFCASSQTGTGWTEAFFGQGTRLTVV.

This clonotype came up a few times. The rearrangement joins TRBV20-1 to TRBJ1-2; perhaps TRBD1 as D (5 bases). Germline CDR1 is DFQATT and CDR2 is SNEGSKA (reference sequence). Trimming cost V 1 base and J 1 base, with 10 bases left between them. The CDR3 sequence is 14 residues long. In DNA form, the CDR3 reads TGCAGTGCTAGAGGAGGCCAGGGTAACTATGGCTACACCTTC. This gives the protein CSARGGQGNYGYTF.

This clonotype came up once. The rearrangement joins TRBV12-3 or TRBV12-4 to TRBJ2-1; tentative D call: TRBD2 (6 bases). The germline V and J ends were trimmed by 0 bases and 4 bases, with 13 bases remaining between them. CDR3 length equals 16 residues. The CDR3 nucleotides are TGTGCCAGCAGTTTAGCAGGTAGCCGGGGGTACAATGAGCAGTTCTTC. Translation: CASSLAGSRGYNEQFF.

V gene TRBV6-1 combines with J gene TRBJ1-2, with D maybe TRBD1 (6 bases). The germline V gene encodes CDR1 MNHNS and CDR2 SASEGT. The V and J ends lost 6 bases and 6 bases respectively, with 14 bases between them. The CDR3 sequence is 13 residues long. The CDR3 coding sequence is TGTGCCAGCAGCCTAGGACAGCGGGATGGCTACACCTTC. This codes for CASSLGQRDGYTF.

The gene calls are TRBV7-2 and TRBJ1-2; a weak D match, TRBD1 (6 bases). The CDR3 is 15 residues long. The germline V gene has CDR1 SGHTA and CDR2 FQGNSA. V lost 6 bases, J lost 5 bases, and 19 bases lay in between. The CDR3 DNA is TGTGCCAGCAGTCTTCAGGGGCACGGGGGGTATGGCTACACCTTC. As protein: CASSLQGHGGYGYTF.

This clonotype was picked up a small number of times. This chain links TRBV20-1 with TRBJ2-5, with D tentatively TRBD2 (7 bases). Per the germline V gene, CDR1 is DFQATT and CDR2 is SNEGSKA (reference sequence). The CDR3 covers 14 residues. V lost 5 bases, J lost 2 bases, and 15 bases lay in between. The CDR3 DNA is TGCAGTGCTCCCTGGGGGGGGACACAAGAGACCCAGTACTTC. Translating gives CSAPWGGTQETQYF.

To note about this clonotype: One end of the junction does not line up with germline, which may come from a read error. The chain is built from TRBV20-1 and TRBJ2-7; D perhaps matches TRBD1 (6 bases). Per germline, CDR1 DFQATT and CDR2 SNEGSKA (reference sequence). This CDR3 is built from 15 residues. The CDR3 DNA reads as TGCAGTGCTAGACCTGGACAGTCGAGGGCCTACAAGCAGTACTTC. It translates to CSARPGQSRAYKQYF.